The clone carrying this TCR beta chain was counted only a few times. Its antigen is not identified. TRB rearrangements were amplified by multiplex PCR with BIOMED2 TRB-A/B primers. MiXCR, applied by TCRdb to the multiplex PCR reads, yields one record per CDR3 protein. This sample has under 5,500 distinct CDR3 sequences, with about 25% found just once. This record comes from a study of T and B cells in COVID-19 patients. Study at large: Peripheral blood came from COVID-19 patients with active infection or after recovery. Whole-study results and caveats: Patients with COVID-19 reportedly showed strongly skewed T cell receptor beta variable and joining gene usage. Clonality of TRB repertoires was high in active COVID-19; recovery brought above-healthy diversity and richness. No sequencing was yet done of CD4+, regulatory or CD8+ subsets, or of SARS-CoV-2-responsive or tetramer+ sorted cells.

From blood, roughly 250-550 ng of genomic DNA served as TRB template. The source material was blood. The TCR comes from a human donor with active COVID-19.

The CDR3 bases are TGTGCCAGCAGCTTACGGGCAGGTTCTTTCGGATCCGAGCAGTACTTC. Translation: CASSLRAGSFGSEQYF. The rearrangement links TRBV7-2 to TRBJ2-7; D unresolved. This CDR3 is built from 16 residues. The V end was cut by 2 bases, the J end by 6 bases, with 20 bases between. Per germline, CDR1 SGHTA and CDR2 FQGNSA.